This is a list of T cell receptor beta chains from one sample in a study of early T cells in non-severe SARS-CoV-2 infection. TCRdb re-called the 5' RACE reads with MiXCR, one entry per CDR3 protein. The sample consists of roughly 100,000 distinct CDR3 sequences, over 10% of them appearing once. Sequencing was carried out using whole blood. These receptors were collected from an adult who was a healthcare worker with PCR-confirmed SARS-CoV-2 infection or an uninfected control (not recorded which). CDR3s include the opening cysteine and the closing phenylalanine or tryptophan. Each record gives: V gene, clone size, J gene, D gene, CDR3 DNA, CDR3 protein. A D gene is named only where the DNA matches it firmly. Only some rows state a clone size, as once, few, many or a class for expanded clones.

v_gene: TRBV20-1; abundance: many; j_gene: TRBJ2-4; d_gene: NA; CDR3nt: TGCAGTGCTAGAGACCGGCGAGGGGGGGGCATTCAGTACTTC; CDR3aa: CSARDRRGGGIQYF
v_gene: TRBV5-1; abundance: few; j_gene: TRBJ2-1; d_gene: NA; CDR3nt: TGCGCCAGCAGCTTCAACCCCGCAGACTACAATGAGCAGTTCTTC; CDR3aa: CASSFNPADYNEQFF
v_gene: TRBV5-1; abundance: few; j_gene: TRBJ2-7; d_gene: TRBD2; CDR3nt: TGCGCCAGCAGCCATAGACTAGCGGGCCAATACGAGCAGTACTTC; CDR3aa: CASSHRLAGQYEQYF
v_gene: TRBV4-2; abundance: few; j_gene: TRBJ1-1; d_gene: TRBD1; CDR3nt: TGTGCCAGCAGCCAAGAGGACGGGACAGGGAGTTTTGAAGCTTTCTTT; CDR3aa: CASSQEDGTGSFEAFF
v_gene: TRBV14; abundance: many; j_gene: TRBJ2-1; d_gene: NA; CDR3nt: TGTGCCAGCAGCCAAGATCGGTGGGAGGAGAGAAATGAGCAGTTCTTC; CDR3aa: CASSQDRWEERNEQFF
v_gene: TRBV20-1; abundance: many; j_gene: TRBJ2-1; d_gene: NA; CDR3nt: TGCAGTGCTAGTAAGGACACATACAATGAGCAGTTCTTC; CDR3aa: CSASKDTYNEQFF
v_gene: TRBV5-1; abundance: few; j_gene: TRBJ1-1; d_gene: NA; CDR3nt: TGCGCCAGCAGTGGTCAGGGCTTCACTGAAGCTTTCTTT; CDR3aa: CASSGQGFTEAFF
v_gene: TRBV4-1; abundance: few; j_gene: TRBJ2-3; d_gene: NA; CDR3nt: TGCGCCAGCAGCCAAGATCTTGCCGGATTCGGGGATACGCAGTATTTT; CDR3aa: CASSQDLAGFGDTQYF
v_gene: TRBV7-2; abundance: NA; j_gene: TRBJ2-2; d_gene: NA; CDR3nt: TGTGCCAGCAGCTTTAGTTCAGGTCCCGGGGAGCTGTTTTTT; CDR3aa: CASSFSSGPGELFF
v_gene: TRBV29-1; abundance: few; j_gene: TRBJ2-1; d_gene: TRBD2; CDR3nt: TGCAGCGTTCCGAGGTCTAGCGGTTTTTACAATGAGCAGTTCTTC; CDR3aa: CSVPRSSGFYNEQFF
v_gene: TRBV5-6; abundance: few; j_gene: TRBJ1-2; d_gene: NA; CDR3nt: TGTGCCAGCAGCTTGTCGGGGATCGCTGGCTACACCTTC; CDR3aa: CASSLSGIAGYTF
v_gene: TRBV28; abundance: NA; j_gene: TRBJ2-5; d_gene: NA; CDR3nt: TGTGCCAGCAGTTCCGGGGTAGGCGAGACCCAGTACTTC; CDR3aa: CASSSGVGETQYF
v_gene: TRBV7-9; abundance: NA; j_gene: TRBJ2-3; d_gene: NA; CDR3nt: TGTGCCAGCAGCCTCGGACAGACACAAACAGATACGCAGTATTTT; CDR3aa: CASSLGQTQTDTQYF
v_gene: TRBV4-1; abundance: many; j_gene: TRBJ2-1; d_gene: TRBD2; CDR3nt: TGCGCCAGCAGCCATCCAGGGGTAACTAGCGGGAGGACAACAACCTCCTACAATGAGCAGTTCTTC; CDR3aa: CASSHPGVTSGRTTTSYNEQFF
v_gene: TRBV6-6; abundance: many; j_gene: TRBJ1-2; d_gene: NA; CDR3nt: TGTGCCAGCATCCACAGCCTCTATGGCTACACCTTC; CDR3aa: CASIHSLYGYTF
v_gene: TRBV20-1; abundance: NA; j_gene: TRBJ2-4; d_gene: NA; CDR3nt: TGCAGTGCTAGGTCTAGGGCGAACATTCAGTACTTC; CDR3aa: CSARSRANIQYF
v_gene: TRBV24-1; abundance: few; j_gene: TRBJ2-6; d_gene: NA; CDR3nt: TGTGCCACCACGACAGACCTTAAGGAAACTGGGGCCAACGTCCTGACTTTC; CDR3aa: CATTTDLKETGANVLTF
v_gene: TRBV5-5; abundance: many; j_gene: TRBJ2-1; d_gene: NA; CDR3nt: TGTGCCAGCAGCCTCTCAGGGAAGGGGGAGCAGTTCTTC; CDR3aa: CASSLSGKGEQFF
v_gene: TRBV5-5; abundance: NA; j_gene: TRBJ1-6; d_gene: NA; CDR3nt: TGTGCCAGCAGCTTGTGGACAGACTATTCACCCCTCCACTTT; CDR3aa: CASSLWTDYSPLHF
v_gene: TRBV12-3/TRBV12-4; abundance: NA; j_gene: TRBJ2-2; d_gene: NA; CDR3nt: TGTGCCAGCAGGAGGGCCGCCGGGGAGCTGTTTTTT; CDR3aa: CASRRAAGELFF
v_gene: TRBV6-5; abundance: NA; j_gene: TRBJ2-1; d_gene: TRBD2; CDR3nt: TGTGCCAGCAGTCTTAGCGGGAGTAATGAACGCGAGCAGTTCTTC; CDR3aa: CASSLSGSNEREQFF
v_gene: TRBV27; abundance: NA; j_gene: TRBJ2-1; d_gene: NA; CDR3nt: TGTGCCAGCAGTTTAGAGAGCGGAGTGCAGCAGTTCTTC; CDR3aa: CASSLESGVQQFF
v_gene: TRBV5-1; abundance: many; j_gene: TRBJ1-1; d_gene: NA; CDR3nt: TGCGCCAGCAGCTTGATGGGGGACACTGAAGCTTTCTTT; CDR3aa: CASSLMGDTEAFF
v_gene: TRBV7-2; abundance: many; j_gene: TRBJ2-1; d_gene: NA; CDR3nt: TGTGCCAGCAGCTTATTTCTCTTATCCAGCTCCTACAATGAGCAGTTCTTC; CDR3aa: CASSLFLLSSSYNEQFF
v_gene: TRBV18; abundance: few; j_gene: TRBJ2-7; d_gene: TRBD1; CDR3nt: TGTGCCAGCTCACGGGGACAGGGGACAACCTACGAGCAGTACTTC; CDR3aa: CASSRGQGTTYEQYF
v_gene: TRBV5-6; abundance: many; j_gene: TRBJ2-1; d_gene: NA; CDR3nt: TGTGCCAGCAGGGGGTTGGGCGAGCAGTTCTTC; CDR3aa: CASRGLGEQFF
v_gene: TRBV30; abundance: few; j_gene: TRBJ1-2; d_gene: NA; CDR3nt: TGTGCCTGGTCTATCTCGGATGGCTACACCTTC; CDR3aa: CAWSISDGYTF
v_gene: TRBV20-1; abundance: NA; j_gene: TRBJ2-5; d_gene: NA; CDR3nt: TGCAGTGCCGTGGGGTTGGGAGAGACCCAGTACTTC; CDR3aa: CSAVGLGETQYF
v_gene: TRBV12-3/TRBV12-4; abundance: many; j_gene: TRBJ1-2; d_gene: NA; CDR3nt: TGTGCCACGTCCGGGACACGGGGCTATGGCTACACCTTC; CDR3aa: CATSGTRGYGYTF
v_gene: TRBV5-1; abundance: many; j_gene: TRBJ2-7; d_gene: NA; CDR3nt: TGCGCCAGCGGGGATCACGAGCAGTACTTC; CDR3aa: CASGDHEQYF
v_gene: TRBV10-3; abundance: few; j_gene: TRBJ1-1; d_gene: NA; CDR3nt: TGTGCCATCAGTGCAGGGACGAACACTGAAGCTTTCTTT; CDR3aa: CAISAGTNTEAFF
v_gene: TRBV28; abundance: few; j_gene: TRBJ2-1; d_gene: TRBD1; CDR3nt: TGTGCCAGCAAAGAGGGACAGGGAATTTACAATGAGCAGTTCTTC; CDR3aa: CASKEGQGIYNEQFF
v_gene: TRBV3-1; abundance: many; j_gene: TRBJ2-3; d_gene: NA; CDR3nt: TGTGCCAGCAGCCACACGAGGGACGGCACAGATACGCAGTATTTT; CDR3aa: CASSHTRDGTDTQYF
v_gene: TRBV28; abundance: NA; j_gene: TRBJ2-7; d_gene: NA; CDR3nt: TGTGCCAGCAGTTTATGGGCCCAGAAAGGGGACACACTCTACGAGCAGTACTTC; CDR3aa: CASSLWAQKGDTLYEQYF
v_gene: TRBV12-3/TRBV12-4; abundance: NA; j_gene: TRBJ1-5; d_gene: TRBD1; CDR3nt: TGTGCCAGCAGAGGACAGGGCGGGGATCAGCCCCAGCATTTT; CDR3aa: CASRGQGGDQPQHF
v_gene: TRBV27; abundance: few; j_gene: TRBJ2-1; d_gene: NA; CDR3nt: TGTGCCAGCAGGGGAGCGCCTTACAATGAGCAGTTCTTC; CDR3aa: CASRGAPYNEQFF
v_gene: TRBV2; abundance: NA; j_gene: TRBJ1-1; d_gene: TRBD1; CDR3nt: TGTGCCAGCAGAGCAGGGGGCAGGAGCACTGAAGCTTTCTTT; CDR3aa: CASRAGGRSTEAFF
v_gene: TRBV20-1; abundance: once; j_gene: TRBJ2-7; d_gene: NA; CDR3nt: TGCAGTGCTGCCCAGTACGAGCAGTACTTC; CDR3aa: CSAAQYEQYF
v_gene: TRBV25-1; abundance: many; j_gene: TRBJ2-1; d_gene: NA; CDR3nt: TGTGCCAGCAGTGAAGGTGGGTACGGGACCAGCTCCTACAATGAGCAGTTCTTC; CDR3aa: CASSEGGYGTSSYNEQFF
v_gene: TRBV20-1; abundance: many; j_gene: TRBJ2-3; d_gene: TRBD1; CDR3nt: TGCAGTGCTAGCGGACAGGTCTCTAGCACAGATACGCAGTATTTT; CDR3aa: CSASGQVSSTDTQYF
v_gene: TRBV10-3; abundance: many; j_gene: TRBJ2-1; d_gene: TRBD2; CDR3nt: TGTGCCATCAACAGACTAGCGGGTAGCGGTGAGCAGTTCTTC; CDR3aa: CAINRLAGSGEQFF
v_gene: TRBV11-3; abundance: few; j_gene: TRBJ2-1; d_gene: TRBD1; CDR3nt: TGTGCCAGCAGCCTTTCAGGGGGCGCGGACAATGAGCAGTTCTTC; CDR3aa: CASSLSGGADNEQFF
v_gene: TRBV7-2; abundance: few; j_gene: TRBJ1-3; d_gene: NA; CDR3nt: TGTGCCAGCAGCTCACAAGGAAGGGGAAACACCATATATTTT; CDR3aa: CASSSQGRGNTIYF
v_gene: TRBV24-1; abundance: many; j_gene: TRBJ2-1; d_gene: TRBD1; CDR3nt: TGTGCCACGGAAGGGACAGGGTTCAGCAATGAGCAGTTCTTC; CDR3aa: CATEGTGFSNEQFF
v_gene: TRBV30; abundance: few; j_gene: TRBJ1-1; d_gene: NA; CDR3nt: TGTGCCTGGACATGGGACATCGACACTGAAGCTTTCTTT; CDR3aa: CAWTWDIDTEAFF
v_gene: TRBV2; abundance: few; j_gene: TRBJ2-3; d_gene: NA; CDR3nt: TGTGCCAGCAGTGAAAGAGGCAATACGCAGTATTTT; CDR3aa: CASSERGNTQYF
v_gene: TRBV27; abundance: few; j_gene: TRBJ2-5; d_gene: NA; CDR3nt: TGTGCCAGCCAAGACCCGTACCAAGAGACCCAGTACTTC; CDR3aa: CASQDPYQETQYF
v_gene: TRBV6-1; abundance: NA; j_gene: TRBJ2-2; d_gene: NA; CDR3nt: TGTGCCAGCAGTGAGGACAATTCGAACACCGGGGAGCTGTTTTTT; CDR3aa: CASSEDNSNTGELFF
v_gene: TRBV20-1; abundance: few; j_gene: TRBJ2-7; d_gene: TRBD1; CDR3nt: TGCAGTGCCCGACAGGGGCCCACCTACGAGCAGTACTTC; CDR3aa: CSARQGPTYEQYF
v_gene: TRBV12-3/TRBV12-4; abundance: once; j_gene: TRBJ2-1; d_gene: NA; CDR3nt: TGTGCCAGCAGCGTTGGACCATCCACCTACAATGAGCAGTTCTTC; CDR3aa: CASSVGPSTYNEQFF
v_gene: TRBV30; abundance: few; j_gene: TRBJ1-6; d_gene: NA; CDR3nt: TGTGCCTGGAGCGTAGGGGGGCACGCTAATTCACCCCTCCACTTT; CDR3aa: CAWSVGGHANSPLHF
v_gene: TRBV29-1; abundance: NA; j_gene: TRBJ2-5; d_gene: NA; CDR3nt: TGCAGCGTCGCCCCGAACCCCCAAACCCAGTACTTC; CDR3aa: CSVAPNPQTQYF
v_gene: TRBV5-6; abundance: few; j_gene: TRBJ1-6; d_gene: NA; CDR3nt: TGTGCCAGCAGCTTTGGTACGGGATCGGCCCTCCACTTT; CDR3aa: CASSFGTGSALHF
v_gene: TRBV28; abundance: few; j_gene: TRBJ1-2; d_gene: NA; CDR3nt: TGTGCCAGCACCAATTACCGGGACGCCTATGGCTACACCTTC; CDR3aa: CASTNYRDAYGYTF
v_gene: TRBV28; abundance: NA; j_gene: TRBJ2-1; d_gene: TRBD1; CDR3nt: TGTGCCAGCAGTATCACAGGGGTCGGTGAGCAGTTCTTC; CDR3aa: CASSITGVGEQFF
v_gene: TRBV3-1; abundance: NA; j_gene: TRBJ2-7; d_gene: TRBD1; CDR3nt: TGTGCCAGCAGCCGGGGGGGGACAGGGCCCTACGAGCAGTACTTC; CDR3aa: CASSRGGTGPYEQYF
v_gene: TRBV28; abundance: NA; j_gene: TRBJ2-7; d_gene: NA; CDR3nt: TGTGCCGGATCCCTGGGCCAATCGCCCTACGAGCAGTACTTC; CDR3aa: CAGSLGQSPYEQYF